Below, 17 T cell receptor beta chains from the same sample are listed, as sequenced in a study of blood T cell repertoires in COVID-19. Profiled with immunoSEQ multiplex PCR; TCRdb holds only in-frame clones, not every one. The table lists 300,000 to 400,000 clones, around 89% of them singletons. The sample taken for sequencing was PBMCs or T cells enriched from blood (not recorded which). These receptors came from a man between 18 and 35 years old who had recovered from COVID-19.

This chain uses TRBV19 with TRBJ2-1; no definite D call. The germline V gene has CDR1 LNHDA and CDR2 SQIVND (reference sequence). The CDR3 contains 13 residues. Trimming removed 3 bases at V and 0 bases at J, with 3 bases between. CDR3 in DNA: TGTGCCAGTAGTATCGGCTCCTACAATGAGCAGTTCTTC. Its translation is CASSIGSYNEQFF.

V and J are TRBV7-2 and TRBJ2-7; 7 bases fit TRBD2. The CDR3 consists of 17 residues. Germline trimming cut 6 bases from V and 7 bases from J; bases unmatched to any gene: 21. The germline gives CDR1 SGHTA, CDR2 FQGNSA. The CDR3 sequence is CASSLALFTSVVGEQYF. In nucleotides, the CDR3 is TGTGCCAGCAGTCTTGCCTTGTTTACTAGCGTAGTGGGGGAGCAGTACTTC.

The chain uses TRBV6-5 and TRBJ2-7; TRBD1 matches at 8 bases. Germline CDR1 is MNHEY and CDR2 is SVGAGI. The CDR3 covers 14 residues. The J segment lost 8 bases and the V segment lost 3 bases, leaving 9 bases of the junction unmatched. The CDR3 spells CASSYTGGKAQQYF. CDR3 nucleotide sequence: TGTGCCAGCAGTTATACAGGGGGTAAGGCGCAGCAGTACTTC.

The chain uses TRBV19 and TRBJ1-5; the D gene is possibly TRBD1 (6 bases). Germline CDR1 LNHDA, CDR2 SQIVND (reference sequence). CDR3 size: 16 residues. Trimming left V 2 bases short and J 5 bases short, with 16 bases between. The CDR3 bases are TGTGCCAGTAGTATAAGTGGGGGCAAAATGGATCAGCCCCAGCATTTT. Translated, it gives CASSISGGKMDQPQHF.

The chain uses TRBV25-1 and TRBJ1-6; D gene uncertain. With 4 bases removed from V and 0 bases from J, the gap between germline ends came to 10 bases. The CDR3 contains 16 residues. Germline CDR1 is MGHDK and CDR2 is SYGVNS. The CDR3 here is CASSGAGSSYNSPLHF. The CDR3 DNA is TGTGCCAGCAGTGGGGCGGGGAGCTCCTATAATTCACCCCTCCACTTT.

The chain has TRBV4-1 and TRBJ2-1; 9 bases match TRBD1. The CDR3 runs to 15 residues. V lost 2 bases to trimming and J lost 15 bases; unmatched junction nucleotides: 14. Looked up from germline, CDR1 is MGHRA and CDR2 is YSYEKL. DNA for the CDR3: TGCGCCAGCAGCCAAACGGAAGGGACAGGGTCGACTCGGTTCTTC. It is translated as CASSQTEGTGSTRFF.

CDR3 bases: TGTGCCAGCAATGAATTACAGGGAGATAATTCACCCCTCCACTTT. This codes for CASNELQGDNSPLHF. The chain combines TRBV28 with TRBJ1-6; possibly TRBD1 for D (6 bases). The CDR3 runs 15 residues. V lost 7 bases to trimming and J lost 5 bases, with 15 bases between them. Germline values: CDR1 MDHEN, CDR2 SYDVKM.

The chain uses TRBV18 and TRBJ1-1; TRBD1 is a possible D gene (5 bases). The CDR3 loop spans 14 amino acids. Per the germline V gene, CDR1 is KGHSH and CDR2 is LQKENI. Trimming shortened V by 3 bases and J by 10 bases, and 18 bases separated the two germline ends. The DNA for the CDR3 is TGTGCCAGCTCACCTACGGACATTAGGTCCTCAGCTTTCTTT. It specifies CASSPTDIRSSAFF. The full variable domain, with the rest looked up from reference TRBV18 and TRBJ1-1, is NAGVMQNPRHLVRRRGQEARLRCSPMKGHSHVYWYRQLPEEGLKFMVYLQKENIIDESGMPKERFSAEFPKEGPSILRIQQVVRGDSAAYFCASSPTDIRSSAFFGQGTRLTVV.

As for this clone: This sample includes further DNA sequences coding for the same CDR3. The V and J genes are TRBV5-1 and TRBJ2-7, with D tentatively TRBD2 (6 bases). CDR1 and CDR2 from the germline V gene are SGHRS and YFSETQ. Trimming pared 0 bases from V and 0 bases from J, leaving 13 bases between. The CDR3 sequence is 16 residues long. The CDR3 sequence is CASSLAGGSSSYEQYF. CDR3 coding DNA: TGCGCCAGCAGCTTGGCCGGGGGATCGAGCTCCTACGAGCAGTACTTC.

DNA of the CDR3: TGTGCCAGCAGTTCCTTGGACAGGGAAGCGGATGGCTACACCTTC. This sequence encodes CASSSLDREADGYTF. The chain has TRBV6-2 or TRBV6-3 and TRBJ1-2, with TRBD1 matching over 8 bases. This CDR3 comprises 15 residues. The V gene's germline CDR1 is MNHEY and CDR2 SVGEGT. V was clipped by 4 bases and J by 6 bases; unmatched bases: 10.

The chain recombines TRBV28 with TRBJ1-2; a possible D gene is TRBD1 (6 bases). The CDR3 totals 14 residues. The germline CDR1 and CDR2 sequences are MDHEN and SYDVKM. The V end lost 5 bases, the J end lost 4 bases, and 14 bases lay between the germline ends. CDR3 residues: CASSVGQRSYGYTF. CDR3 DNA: TGTGCCAGCAGTGTTGGACAGCGTTCCTATGGCTACACCTTC.

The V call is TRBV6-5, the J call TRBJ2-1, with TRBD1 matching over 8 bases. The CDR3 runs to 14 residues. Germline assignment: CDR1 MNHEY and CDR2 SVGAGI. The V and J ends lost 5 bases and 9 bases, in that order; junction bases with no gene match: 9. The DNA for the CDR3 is TGTGCCAGCAGTCCGGACAGGGTAATTCCTGAGCAGTTCTTC. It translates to CASSPDRVIPEQFF.

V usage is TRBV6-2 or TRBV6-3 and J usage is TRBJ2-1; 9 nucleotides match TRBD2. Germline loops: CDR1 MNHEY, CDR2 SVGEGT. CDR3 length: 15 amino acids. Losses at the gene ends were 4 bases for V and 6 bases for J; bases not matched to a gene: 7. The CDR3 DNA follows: TGTGCCAGCAGTTCCCCAGCGGGGGGCCTCAATGAGCAGTTCTTC. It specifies CASSSPAGGLNEQFF.

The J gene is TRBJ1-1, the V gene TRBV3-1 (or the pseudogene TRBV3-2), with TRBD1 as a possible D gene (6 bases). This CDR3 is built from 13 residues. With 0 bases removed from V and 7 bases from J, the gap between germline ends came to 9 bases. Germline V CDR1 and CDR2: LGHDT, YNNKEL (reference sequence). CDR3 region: CASSQEGAGEAFF. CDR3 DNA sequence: TGTGCCAGCAGCCAAGAGGGGGCCGGTGAAGCTTTCTTT.

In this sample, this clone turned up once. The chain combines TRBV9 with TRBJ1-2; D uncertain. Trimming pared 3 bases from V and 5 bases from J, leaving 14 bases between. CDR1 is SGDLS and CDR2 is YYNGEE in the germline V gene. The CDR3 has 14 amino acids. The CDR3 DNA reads TGTGCCAGCAGCGATCCCGGCCGAGCGTATGGCTACACCTTC. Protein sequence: CASSDPGRAYGYTF.

The CDR3, as DNA: TGTGCCAGCAGCTTAAGGCAGTATGGCACCGGGGAGCTGTTTTTT. It is translated as CASSLRQYGTGELFF. This sequence joins TRBV7-3 and TRBJ2-2; D gene unclear. The CDR3 covers 15 residues. The germline gives CDR1 SGHTA, CDR2 FQGTGA. Between the trimmed V and J ends, which lost 1 base and 4 bases, there was a span of 10 bases. The variable domain in full, completed from reference TRBV7-3 and TRBJ2-2, reads GAGVSQTPSNKVTEKGKYVELRCDPISGHTALYWYRQSLGQGPEFLIYFQGTGAADDSGLPNDRFFAVRPEGSVSTLKIQRTERGDSAVYLCASSLRQYGTGELFFGEGSRLTVL.

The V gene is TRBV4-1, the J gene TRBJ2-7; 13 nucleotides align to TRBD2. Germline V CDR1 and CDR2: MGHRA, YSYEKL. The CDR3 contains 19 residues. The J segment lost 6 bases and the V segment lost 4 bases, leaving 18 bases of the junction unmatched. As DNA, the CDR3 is TGCGCCAGCAGCCGCTTTTCGAGGACTAGCGGGAGTCTGCCTGGCGAGCAGTACTTC. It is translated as CASSRFSRTSGSLPGEQYF.